Listed below are T cell receptor beta chains from one sample, sequenced in a study of naive and memory T cell subsets. TCRdb reprocessed the UMI-ligation and nested PCR reads via MiXCR and lists one record per CDR3 protein. The data contain around 40,000 distinct CDR3 sequences, roughly 13% of them singletons. Sequencing was performed on effector memory CD4+ T cells from blood. These receptors all come from a human donor in good health. Both conserved end residues are part of each CDR3. A D gene is named only where the DNA matches it firmly. Only some rows state a clone size, as once, few, many or a class for expanded clones.

TRBJ2-1	TRBV3-1	TRBD2	medium-sized	TGTGCCAGCAGCCAACCGGGACTAGCGGGAGGGAGCTCCTACAATGAGCAGTTCTTC	CASSQPGLAGGSSYNEQFF
TRBJ2-1	TRBV24-1	-	many	TGTGCCACCGGGGCGGACACAGGGTCCTATGAGCAGTTCTTC	CATGADTGSYEQFF
TRBJ2-7	TRBV20-1	-	-	TGCAGTGCTAGGTCCCGACTAGGACCCTACGAGCAGTACTTC	CSARSRLGPYEQYF
TRBJ1-3	TRBV29-1	-	few	TGCAGCGTATGGAGGGCCTCTGGAAACACCATATATTTT	CSVWRASGNTIYF
TRBJ1-2	TRBV29-1	TRBD1	few	TGCAGCGTTGGAGCAGGGGGATCGAGGAATGGCTACACCTTC	CSVGAGGSRNGYTF
TRBJ2-3	TRBV10-3	-	-	TGTGCCATCAGATCCATGACTGAGTCGGATACGCAGTATTTT	CAIRSMTESDTQYF
TRBJ2-3	TRBV7-2	TRBD1	-	TGTGCCAGCAGCTTAAGAGCGGGACAGGGTAAAGATACGCAGTATTTT	CASSLRAGQGKDTQYF
TRBJ1-2	TRBV30	TRBD1	many	TGTGCCTGGAGTGGTACAGGGGGCCCAGGCGGCTACACCTTC	CAWSGTGGPGGYTF
TRBJ2-5	TRBV20-1	TRBD1	few	TGCAGTGCTATCCCCGGGACAGGGGAACGAAAGACCCAGTACTTC	CSAIPGTGERKTQYF
TRBJ2-2	TRBV28	-	-	TGTGCCAGCAGTTTCGGCCGGGGACTCCCCGGGGAGCTGTTTTTT	CASSFGRGLPGELFF